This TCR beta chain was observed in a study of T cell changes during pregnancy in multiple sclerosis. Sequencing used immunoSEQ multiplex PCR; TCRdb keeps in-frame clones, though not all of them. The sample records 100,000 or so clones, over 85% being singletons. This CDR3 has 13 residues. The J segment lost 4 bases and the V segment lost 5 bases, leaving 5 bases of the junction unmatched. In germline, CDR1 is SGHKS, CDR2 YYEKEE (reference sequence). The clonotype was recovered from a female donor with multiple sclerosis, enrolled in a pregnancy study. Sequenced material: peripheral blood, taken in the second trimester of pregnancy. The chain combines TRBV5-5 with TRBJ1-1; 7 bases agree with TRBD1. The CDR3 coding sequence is TGTGCCAGCAGGACACAGGGGCTCACTGAAGCTTTCTTT. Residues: CASRTQGLTEAFF.